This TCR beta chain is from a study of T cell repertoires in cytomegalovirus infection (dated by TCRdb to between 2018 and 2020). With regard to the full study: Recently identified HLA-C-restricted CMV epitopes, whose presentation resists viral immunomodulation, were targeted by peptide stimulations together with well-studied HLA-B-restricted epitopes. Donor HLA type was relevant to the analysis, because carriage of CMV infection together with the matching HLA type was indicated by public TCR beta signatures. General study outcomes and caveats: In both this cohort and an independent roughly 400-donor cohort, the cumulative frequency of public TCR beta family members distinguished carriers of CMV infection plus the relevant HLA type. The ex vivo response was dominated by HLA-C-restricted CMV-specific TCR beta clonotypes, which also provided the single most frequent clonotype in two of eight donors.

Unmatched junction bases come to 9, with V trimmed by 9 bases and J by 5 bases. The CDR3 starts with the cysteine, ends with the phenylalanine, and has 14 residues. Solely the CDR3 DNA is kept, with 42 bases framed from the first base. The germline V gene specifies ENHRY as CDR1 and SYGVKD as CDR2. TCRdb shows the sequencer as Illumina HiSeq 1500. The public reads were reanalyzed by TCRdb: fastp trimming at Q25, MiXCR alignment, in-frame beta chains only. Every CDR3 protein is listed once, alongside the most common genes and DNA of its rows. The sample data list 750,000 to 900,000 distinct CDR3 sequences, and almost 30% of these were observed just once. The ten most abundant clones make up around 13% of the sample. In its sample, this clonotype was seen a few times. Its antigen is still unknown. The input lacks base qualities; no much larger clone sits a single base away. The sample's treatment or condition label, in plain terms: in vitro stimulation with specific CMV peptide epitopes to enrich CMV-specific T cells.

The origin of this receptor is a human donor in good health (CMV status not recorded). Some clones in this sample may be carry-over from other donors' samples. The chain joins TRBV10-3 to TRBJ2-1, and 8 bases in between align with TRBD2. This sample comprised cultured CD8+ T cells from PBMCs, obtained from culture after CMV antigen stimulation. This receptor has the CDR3 CAIRTGTRDNEQFF. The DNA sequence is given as TGTGCCATTCGAACCGGGACTAGGGACAATGAGCAGTTCTTC.